Each of the 26 T cell receptor beta chains below was sequenced from the same sample in a study of radiotherapy plus CTLA-4 blockade in lung cancer. Profiling relied on immunoSEQ multiplex PCR, and the TCRdb table lists in-frame clones only, not all of them. Altogether 50,000 to 60,000 clones are present, approximately 84% being singletons, with the ten largest covering 6.1%. Sequencing used peripheral blood, obtained from a patient treated with radiotherapy plus ipilimumab. Source of these receptors: a human donor with non-small cell lung cancer whose response to radiotherapy plus ipilimumab could not be evaluated.

CDR3 nucleotide sequence: TGTGCCAGCAGTGAGGGGGGTCGGGCCGGGGAGCTGTTTTTT. Its translation is CASSEGGRAGELFF. The chain has TRBV25-1 and TRBJ2-2; maybe TRBD2 (6 bases). Germline V gene data show CDR1 as MGHDK and CDR2 as SYGVNS. The V and J ends lost 3 bases and 6 bases respectively, with 11 bases between them. The CDR3 consists of 14 residues.

This clone showed up just a few times. The chain joins TRBV10-3 to TRBJ1-2, with D maybe TRBD1 (6 bases). The CDR3 is 15 residues long. Trimming took 3 bases from V and 6 from J, leaving 17 bases between them. CDR1 is ENHRY and CDR2 is SYGVKD in the germline V gene. The CDR3 coding sequence is TGTGCCATCAGTGATCGAACATCGGGACAACATGGCTACACCTTC. Its translation: CAISDRTSGQHGYTF.

This clone was seen a handful of times. The CDR3 coding sequence is TGTGCCAGCAGCCAAGTGGGAGGGGGGGCAGTTTCAGATACGCAGTATTTT. Protein: CASSQVGGGAVSDTQYF. The V call is TRBV4-2, the J call TRBJ2-3, with D maybe TRBD2 (7 bases). This CDR3 has 17 amino acids. Germline V gene sequence: CDR1 LGHNA, CDR2 YNFKEQ. Trimming pared 1 base from V and 4 bases from J, leaving 18 bases between.

The genes are TRBV6-4 and TRBJ1-2; D is uncertain. CDR3 size: 15 residues. Germline V gives CDR1 MRHNA, CDR2 SNTAGT. Trimming pared 2 bases from V and 4 bases from J, leaving 14 bases between. DNA for the CDR3: TGTGCCAGCAGTGACACCCCTCAAGCACTCTATGGCTACACCTTC. Amino acids: CASSDTPQALYGYTF.

The chain joins TRBV27 to TRBJ2-4, with D possibly being TRBD1 (6 bases). Trimming shortened V by 7 bases and J by 10 bases, and 23 bases separated the two germline ends. This CDR3 region has 15 residues. CDR1 MNHEY and CDR2 SMNVEV come from the germline V gene (reference sequence). In DNA, the CDR3 is TGTGCCAGCATCGGGATGGGGGCAGGGCATAAGATTCAGTACTTC. Its translation is CASIGMGAGHKIQYF.

The chain recombines TRBV19 with TRBJ1-2, with TRBD1 matching 12 bases. The germline V gene has CDR1 LNHDA and CDR2 SQIVND (reference sequence). The CDR3 is made up of 15 amino acids. J was trimmed by 7 bases and V by 6 bases; bases with no gene match: 9. The CDR3 region has the DNA TGTGCCAGTAGGGAGGGGGGACAGGGGGCTTCTGGCTACACCTTC. Residues: CASREGGQGASGYTF.

This chain connects TRBV6-1 to TRBJ1-1; 7 nucleotides agree with TRBD1. Germline V lookup: CDR1 MNHNS, CDR2 SASEGT. This CDR3 is 17 amino acids long. After removal of 0 bases from V and 3 bases from J, the junction contained 10 bases not matched to a gene. CDR3 sequence (DNA): TGTGCCAGCAGTGAAGCGATCCAGGGGGGTCTGTACACTGAAGCTTTCTTT. Translated, it gives CASSEAIQGGLYTEAFF.

The chain employs TRBV2 and TRBJ2-1; 7 bases map to TRBD1. The germline V gene has CDR1 SNHLY and CDR2 FYNNEI. Trimming cost V 8 bases and J 5 bases; bases outside gene matches: 3. The CDR3 is made up of 12 amino acids. In nucleotides, the CDR3 is TGTGCCAGCCGGCAGGGGGACAATGAGCAGTTCTTC. Translating it yields CASRQGDNEQFF.

The chain carries TRBV6-5 and TRBJ2-5; a weak D match, TRBD2 (5 bases). V shed 5 bases and J shed 5 bases, with 9 bases lying between them. The CDR3 is 12 amino acids. Per the germline V gene, CDR1 is MNHEY and CDR2 is SVGAGI. CDR3 coding DNA: TGTGCCAGCAGTGCTACGGGGGAGACCCAGTACTTC. Translating it yields CASSATGETQYF.

The gene calls are TRBV16 and TRBJ1-1, with D tentatively TRBD1 (5 bases). V was pared by 1 base and J by 5 bases, with 14 bases between. The CDR3 is made up of 15 amino acids. The V gene's germline CDR1 is KGHSY and CDR2 FQNENV. The CDR3 DNA is TGTGCCAGCAGCCAATTTGAGGTCAGGGTTACTGAAGCTTTCTTT. Its translation: CASSQFEVRVTEAFF.

The chain uses TRBV19 and TRBJ1-4, with TRBD1 matching 10 bases. The ends lost 5 bases at V and 13 bases at J; junction bases unmatched: 13. The CDR3 consists of 15 residues. Germline-derived CDR1 and CDR2 are LNHDA and SQIVND (reference sequence). The CDR3 is CASSSTGTGELRLFF. DNA of the CDR3: TGTGCCAGTAGTTCCACCGGGACAGGGGAACTTAGACTGTTTTTT.

CDR3 DNA: TGTGCCAGCAGCGTAGCTTTGGGACTTAACTACAATGAGCAGTTCTTC. As protein: CASSVALGLNYNEQFF. The chain is built from TRBV9 and TRBJ2-1; D is possibly TRBD2 (6 bases). Trimming pared 0 bases from V and 3 bases from J, leaving 13 bases between. The V gene's germline CDR1 is SGDLS and CDR2 YYNGEE. The CDR3 covers 16 residues. The complete variable domain, with remaining parts taken from reference TRBV9 and TRBJ2-1, reads DSGVTQTPKHLITATGQRVTLRCSPRSGDLSVYWYQQSLDQGLQFLIQYYNGEERAKGNILERFSAQQFPDLHSELNLSSLELGDSALYFCASSVALGLNYNEQFFGPGTRLTVL.

V gene TRBV2 combines with J gene TRBJ1-4; tentative D call: TRBD1 (6 bases). The germline V gene has CDR1 SNHLY and CDR2 FYNNEI. V was shortened by 6 bases and J by 6 bases, with 14 bases between the two germline ends. The CDR3 has 14 residues. The chain's CDR3 is CASRSQGLDEKLFF. CDR3 coding DNA: TGTGCCAGCAGGTCCCAGGGGCTTGATGAAAAACTGTTTTTT.

Only one count was recorded for this clone. The V gene is TRBV10-3, the J gene TRBJ2-7; TRBD1 is a possible D gene (5 bases). The CDR3 totals 13 residues. V dropped 7 bases and J dropped 3 bases, with 13 bases sitting between them. Germline values: CDR1 ENHRY, CDR2 SYGVKD. CDR3 in DNA: TGTGCCATCAAATACCCTGACAGCTACGAGCAGTACTTC. Its translation: CAIKYPDSYEQYF.

This clone was recorded only once. This chain joins TRBV18 and TRBJ2-1; 7 nucleotides align to TRBD1. J gave up 3 bases and V 3 bases, and 5 bases lay outside the gene matches. The CDR3 contains 15 residues. CDR1 and CDR2 from the germline V gene are KGHSH and LQKENI. CDR3 in amino acids: CASSPIGGSYNEQFF. The CDR3 DNA is TGTGCCAGCTCACCGATAGGGGGCAGCTACAATGAGCAGTTCTTC.

This clone came up once. The chain is built from TRBV27 and TRBJ1-2, with 9 nucleotides matching TRBD1. Germline CDR1 MNHEY, CDR2 SMNVEV (reference sequence). The V gene end was trimmed by 4 bases and the J gene end by 1 base; junction bases not matched to a gene: 4. The CDR3 totals 15 residues. CDR3 nucleotides: TGTGCCAGCAGTTCGGGACAGGGCTATAACTATGGCTACACCTTC. This sequence encodes CASSSGQGYNYGYTF.

J is TRBJ1-1 and V is TRBV7-9, with 11 bases fitting TRBD1. Per the germline V gene, CDR1 is SEHNR and CDR2 is FQNEAQ (reference sequence). CDR3 length equals 16 residues. V lost 3 bases, J lost 5 bases, and 8 bases stayed unmatched. The CDR3 coding sequence is TGTGCCAGCAGCTTTGGACAGGGGGCGCGAGGGACTGAAGCTTTCTTT. Translated: CASSFGQGARGTEAFF.

J is TRBJ1-2 and V is TRBV28; no clear D gene. The CDR3 length is 12 residues. Trimming pared 10 bases from V and 1 base from J, leaving 10 bases between. The V gene's germline CDR1 is MDHEN and CDR2 SYDVKM. The CDR3 DNA sequence: TGTGCCATCGCCGGGAATAACTATGGCTACACCTTC. Translated: CAIAGNNYGYTF.

The chain joins TRBV6-5 to TRBJ2-1, with 7 bases matching TRBD2. The CDR3 totals 15 residues. The J segment lost 0 bases and the V segment lost 5 bases, leaving 4 bases of the junction unmatched. Germline V gene lookup returns CDR1 MNHEY and CDR2 SVGAGI. The CDR3 here is CASSLSGYSYNEQFF. The CDR3 DNA reads as TGTGCCAGCAGTCTTAGCGGGTACTCCTACAATGAGCAGTTCTTC.

The chain recombines TRBV5-5 with TRBJ1-2; D perhaps matches TRBD1 (6 bases). Per the germline V gene, CDR1 is SGHKS and CDR2 is YYEKEE (reference sequence). Trimming removed 4 bases at V and 6 bases at J, with 10 bases between. The CDR3 length is 12 residues. The CDR3 DNA follows: TGTGCCAGCAGCCCCCGACAGGATGGCTACACCTTC. This encodes CASSPRQDGYTF. Complete variable domain (other parts from reference TRBV5-5 and TRBJ1-2): DAGVTQSPTHLIKTRGQQVTLRCSPISGHKSVSWYQQVLGQGPQFIFQYYEKEERGRGNFPDRFSARQFPNYSSELNVNALLLGDSALYLCASSPRQDGYTFGSGTRLTVV.

This rearrangement joins TRBV4-1 to TRBJ2-5, with no clear D. CDR3 length equals 14 residues. Looked up from germline, CDR1 is MGHRA and CDR2 is YSYEKL. The V gene lost 0 bases and the J gene lost 1 base, with 6 bases spanning the gap. CDR3 sequence: CASSQDWLQETQYF. The CDR3 bases are TGCGCCAGCAGCCAAGATTGGCTCCAAGAGACCCAGTACTTC.

The chain employs TRBV2 and TRBJ1-5, with 9 positions matching TRBD1. Trimming at V came to 6 bases and at J to 2 bases, leaving 5 bases not matched to a gene. This CDR3 comprises 15 residues. Germline loops: CDR1 SNHLY, CDR2 FYNNEI. As DNA, the CDR3 is TGTGCCAGCAGCATTGACAGGGGGGGCAATCAGCCCCAGCATTTT. It codes for CASSIDRGGNQPQHF.

This sequence joins TRBV9 and TRBJ2-5, with TRBD1 matching 11 bases. Trimming took 3 bases from V and 5 from J; bases not matched to a gene: 9. This CDR3 contains 16 residues. Germline CDR1 reads SGDLS; CDR2 reads YYNGEE. The CDR3: CASSGYPGTGGETQYF. Written as DNA, the CDR3 is TGTGCCAGCAGCGGCTATCCCGGGACAGGGGGGGAGACCCAGTACTTC.

This clone was recorded once. This chain joins TRBV6-6 and TRBJ2-7; 8 positions agree with TRBD1. V shed 5 bases and J 2 bases; nucleotides not matched to a gene: 8. The length of the CDR3 is 15 residues. The germline V gene has CDR1 MNHNY and CDR2 SVGAGI (reference sequence). The CDR3 sequence is CASSADRGSTYEQYF. For the CDR3, the DNA is TGTGCCAGCAGTGCTGACAGGGGAAGCACCTACGAGCAGTACTTC.

The chain joins TRBV27 to TRBJ1-2; 9 bases fit TRBD1. Germline loops: CDR1 MNHEY, CDR2 SMNVEV (reference sequence). Losses at the gene ends were 6 bases for V and 7 bases for J; bases not matched to a gene: 12. The CDR3 is 15 amino acids. The CDR3 here is CASSLGTGKLGGYTF. As DNA, the CDR3 is TGTGCCAGCAGCTTGGGGACAGGGAAGCTCGGTGGCTACACCTTC.

This clone has just a few counts. The V gene is TRBV6-1, the J gene TRBJ1-2, with TRBD1 matching 7 bases. Trimming at V came to 1 base and at J to 7 bases, leaving 12 bases not matched to a gene. The CDR3 loop spans 16 amino acids. CDR1 and CDR2 (germline): MNHNS, SASEGT. CDR3 protein: CASSEVYGDRRTGYTF. Written as DNA, the CDR3 is TGTGCCAGCAGTGAAGTTTATGGGGACAGAAGGACTGGCTACACCTTC.